One T cell receptor beta chain is described in this entry. Antigen unknown. The data stem from a study of beta chain features in type 1 diabetes. Sequencing targeted expressed TCRB transcripts, as all isolated RNA had been reverse transcribed. The assay was immunoSEQ multiplex PCR, and TCRdb's table has in-frame clones only and misses some. The sample lists around 160,000 clones; about 9% were seen once. Study-level findings and limits: Type 1 diabetes patients showed a moderate but significant shortening of TCRB CDR3s in all four CD4+ subsets.

This receptor was taken from a young woman with type 1 diabetes. Sample: central memory CD4+ T cells from blood.

The CDR3 loop is CASNRGTGGSSYNSPLHF. Written as DNA, the CDR3 is TGTGCCAGCAATCGGGGAACAGGGGGTAGCTCCTATAATTCACCCCTCCACTTT. The rearrangement uses TRBV2 and TRBJ1-6, with TRBD1 matching over 8 bases. Germline V lookup: CDR1 SNHLY, CDR2 FYNNEI. Trimming removed 7 bases from V and 0 bases from J; junction bases left unmatched: 11. There are 18 residues in the CDR3.